The next 27 T cell receptor beta chains were all read from a single sample in a study of shared T cell receptors in the human thymus (dated by TCRdb to the early 2020s). The library was built by means of the immunoSEQ multiplex PCR assay. TCRdb limited this immuneACCESS table to in-frame rearrangements with V and J called. A share of clones is missing; checked studies link under half to unresolved V genes, and the rest is unexplained. Within this sample are about 400,000 clones, with more than 85% of them counted one time only. Jointly, the top ten make up approximately 0.018% of the sample. The sample was thymocytes. These receptors were obtained from a human donor.

The chain recombines TRBV15 with TRBJ2-3, with no clear D. Trimming stripped 0 bases from V and 6 bases from J, with 13 bases between. CDR1 LNHNV and CDR2 YYDKDF come from the germline V gene (reference sequence). This CDR3 is built from 15 residues. The CDR3 reads CATSRDKPGPDTQYF. The CDR3 bases are TGTGCCACCAGCAGAGATAAGCCAGGACCGGATACGCAGTATTTT.

The V and J genes are TRBV11-2 and TRBJ2-2; D could derive from TRBD1 or TRBD2 (5 bases each). CDR1 is SGHAT and CDR2 is FQNNGV in the germline V gene. This CDR3 contains 15 residues. Trimming removed 2 bases at V and 2 bases at J, with 9 bases between. The CDR3 reads CASSLSGANTGELFF. The CDR3, as DNA: TGTGCCAGCAGCTTATCCGGGGCCAACACCGGGGAGCTGTTTTTT.

This sequence joins TRBV5-4 and TRBJ2-1; a possible D gene is TRBD1 (6 bases). This CDR3 contains 16 residues. V lost 4 bases and J lost 0, with 14 bases in between. Germline CDR1 SGHNT, CDR2 YYREEE (reference sequence). The CDR3 nucleotides are TGTGCCAGCAGCCCTTACGGACAGTTCTCCTACAATGAGCAGTTCTTC. It codes for CASSPYGQFSYNEQFF.

CDR3 DNA: TGTGCCAGCAGTCCAGATATCGGACAGGGGATCTACAATGAGCAGTTCTTC. Translated, it gives CASSPDIGQGIYNEQFF. This sequence joins TRBV27 and TRBJ2-1, with 9 bases aligning to TRBD1. The junction had 11 bases not matched to a gene; V was cut back by 5 bases and J by 3 bases. Germline V gene lookup returns CDR1 MNHEY and CDR2 SMNVEV (reference sequence). CDR3 length equals 17 residues.

The chain uses TRBV7-7 and TRBJ2-5; D uncertain. The CDR3 runs to 15 residues. In germline, CDR1 is SSHAT, CDR2 FNYEAQ (reference sequence). Trimming removed 1 base from V and 4 bases from J, with 13 bases in between. The CDR3 sequence is CASSLGRFQLETQYF. CDR3 DNA sequence: TGTGCCAGCAGCTTAGGACGTTTTCAGCTAGAGACCCAGTACTTC.

The J gene is TRBJ1-5, the V gene TRBV5-6; 7 bases agree with TRBD1. Per the germline V gene, CDR1 is SGHDT and CDR2 is YYEEEE. This CDR3 has 17 amino acids. Losses at the gene ends were 2 bases for V and 2 bases for J; bases not matched to a gene: 10. The CDR3 reads CASSFFLGGMGNQPQHF. The CDR3 DNA is TGTGCCAGCAGCTTTTTTTTAGGGGGCATGGGCAATCAGCCCCAGCATTTT.

The CDR3 DNA reads as TGTGCCAGCAGCTTAGTCAGGGTAGGACCTAATGAAAAACTGTTTTTT. It specifies CASSLVRVGPNEKLFF. This chain joins TRBV13 and TRBJ1-4, with D perhaps matching TRBD1 (5 bases). Germline V CDR1 and CDR2: PRHDT, FYEKMQ (reference sequence). The CDR3 covers 16 residues. V was cut by 1 base and J by 3 bases, with 12 bases left in between.

The chain links TRBV28 to TRBJ1-1; the D is unclear. In germline, CDR1 is MDHEN, CDR2 SYDVKM. This CDR3 has 15 amino acids. Trimming cost V 6 bases and J 2 bases, with 16 bases left between them. The CDR3: CASSRAGGINTEAFF. CDR3 DNA sequence: TGTGCCAGCAGCCGCGCGGGTGGGATAAACACTGAAGCTTTCTTT.

This chain uses TRBV7-3 with TRBJ1-2; 7 bases map to TRBD1. The CDR3 covers 14 residues. Germline trimming cut 10 bases from V and 4 bases from J; bases unmatched to any gene: 12. CDR1 is SGHTA, CDR2 FQGTGA, per germline. The CDR3 loop reads CANPTGQPGYGYTF. CDR3 DNA: TGTGCCAACCCAACGGGACAGCCTGGCTATGGCTACACCTTC.

The gene calls are TRBV18 and TRBJ2-3; D gene unclear. With 1 base removed from V and 2 bases from J, the gap between germline ends came to 10 bases. The CDR3 has 15 residues. CDR1 and CDR2 from the germline V gene are KGHSH and LQKENI. CDR3 sequence (DNA): TGTGCCAGCTCACCACGGATTCTCCACACAGATACGCAGTATTTT. Its translation: CASSPRILHTDTQYF.

The chain joins TRBV5-6 to TRBJ2-1; D unresolved. CDR3 size: 13 residues. Germline CDR1 reads SGHDT; CDR2 reads YYEEEE. Deletions cut 0 bases from V and 10 bases from J, with 11 bases between. The CDR3 spells CASSLGFPGEQFF. The DNA of the CDR3 is TGTGCCAGCAGCTTGGGTTTCCCCGGGGAGCAGTTCTTC.

Only one count was recorded for this clone. J is TRBJ2-7 and V is TRBV2; D gene uncertain. In germline, CDR1 is SNHLY, CDR2 FYNNEI. Trimming shortened V by 2 bases and J by 11 bases, and 37 bases separated the two germline ends. The CDR3 is 20 residues long. CDR3 in DNA: TGTGCCAGCAGTGAAAATTTGTGGCTTTCTCCCTTGTATAGTATCCAAGTGGAGTACTTC. Protein sequence: CASSENLWLSPLYSIQVEYF.

This chain uses TRBV19 with TRBJ1-5; D call uncertain. CDR1 is LNHDA and CDR2 is SQIVND in the germline V gene (reference sequence). This CDR3 spans 13 amino acids. The ends were cut back, 4 bases at V and 4 bases at J, with 8 bases in the middle. CDR3 in amino acids: CASSSTPNQPQHF. In nucleotides, the CDR3 is TGTGCCAGTAGTAGCACACCGAATCAGCCCCAGCATTTT.

The chain links TRBV7-9 to TRBJ2-3, with 9 bases matching TRBD2. The V gene's germline CDR1 is SEHNR and CDR2 FQNEAQ (reference sequence). Germline trimming cut 5 bases from V and 5 bases from J; bases unmatched to any gene: 11. CDR3 length: 16 amino acids. The DNA for the CDR3 is TGTGCCAGCAGCCCCCCCGGGCGGGAGGGAAGAGATACGCAGTATTTT. Its translation: CASSPPGREGRDTQYF.

The chain employs TRBV4-3 and TRBJ2-1; 14 nucleotides agree with TRBD2. The CDR3 covers 16 residues. With 3 bases clipped from V and 4 bases from J, the junction kept 2 bases outside the gene matches. In germline, CDR1 is LGHNA, CDR2 YSLEER. CDR3 bases: TGCGCCAGCAGCCACGGGACTAGCGGGGGATACAATGAGCAGTTCTTC. Encoded protein: CASSHGTSGGYNEQFF.

V and J are TRBV27 and TRBJ1-5; 9 positions match TRBD1. Germline loops: CDR1 MNHEY, CDR2 SMNVEV (reference sequence). The J segment lost 2 bases and the V segment lost 7 bases, leaving 6 bases of the junction unmatched. This CDR3 has 15 amino acids. CDR3: CASKTDRGGNQPQHF. CDR3 DNA: TGTGCCAGCAAGACGGACAGGGGAGGCAATCAGCCCCAGCATTTT.

The V gene is TRBV9, the J gene TRBJ2-3, with 10 bases aligning to TRBD1. This CDR3 region has 16 residues. V lost 0 bases to trimming and J lost 3 bases; unmatched junction nucleotides: 4. CDR1 and CDR2 (germline): SGDLS, YYNGEE. The chain's CDR3 is CASSVGDRGHTDTQYF. The CDR3 nucleotides read TGTGCCAGCAGCGTAGGCGACAGGGGGCATACAGATACGCAGTATTTT.

This rearrangement joins TRBV4-3 to TRBJ2-5, with 9 nucleotides matching TRBD2. With V trimmed by 1 base and J by 5 bases, 14 bases remained unmatched. The V gene's germline CDR1 is LGHNA and CDR2 YSLEER. The CDR3 sequence is 18 residues long. CDR3 protein: CASSQGRGSGSVGETQYF. The CDR3 DNA reads as TGCGCCAGCAGCCAAGGGCGCGGTAGCGGGAGTGTGGGGGAGACCCAGTACTTC.

The CDR3 is CASSLYPLGGGAEAFF. In DNA form, the CDR3 reads TGTGCCAGCAGCTTGTACCCTTTAGGCGGGGGTGCTGAAGCTTTCTTT. The rearrangement joins TRBV5-6 to TRBJ1-1; D is perhaps TRBD1 (5 bases). The CDR3 is 16 amino acids. Trimming removed 1 base at V and 6 bases at J, with 19 bases between. Germline assignment: CDR1 SGHDT and CDR2 YYEEEE.

This clone is a singleton in its sample. The V call is TRBV10-3, the J call TRBJ2-3; TRBD2 agrees at 7 bases. The CDR3 covers 16 residues. The V and J ends lost 0 bases and 2 bases, in that order; junction bases with no gene match: 5. Germline V gene sequence: CDR1 ENHRY, CDR2 SYGVKD. CDR3: CAISESILAPTDTQYF. CDR3 DNA: TGTGCCATCAGTGAGTCGATACTAGCGCCCACAGATACGCAGTATTTT.

The gene calls are TRBV4-1 and TRBJ1-2; the match to TRBD1 covers 10 bases. Germline assignment: CDR1 MGHRA and CDR2 YSYEKL. There are 17 residues in the CDR3. V dropped 4 bases and J dropped 8; count of bases not matched to a gene: 16. The CDR3 DNA is TGCGCCAGCAGCCCCGCCGGGACAGGGGCGATAACCAGGGGCTACACCTTC. The encoded protein is CASSPAGTGAITRGYTF.

The V gene is TRBV29-1, the J gene TRBJ2-6; the match to TRBD2 covers 8 bases. J lost 0 bases, V lost 1 base, and 17 bases had no gene match. CDR1 and CDR2 from the germline V gene are SQVTM and ANQGSEA. The CDR3 contains 21 residues. The CDR3 nucleotides read TGCAGCGTTGAAGTTAAGGCCCCTTTGACTAGCGCCTACTCTGGGGCCAACGTCCTGACTTTC. Encoded protein: CSVEVKAPLTSAYSGANVLTF. Together with reference TRBV29-1 and TRBJ2-6, the CDR3 gives the full variable domain: SAVISQKPSRDICQRGTSLTIQCQVDSQVTMMFWYRQQPGQSLTLIATANQGSEATYESGFVIDKFPISRPNLTFSTLTVSNMSPEDSSIYLCSVEVKAPLTSAYSGANVLTFGAGSRLTVL.

This chain connects TRBV18 to TRBJ2-1; D is unclear. CDR1 KGHSH and CDR2 LQKENI come from the germline V gene. The V end was cut by 6 bases, the J end by 8 bases, with 17 bases between. The CDR3 contains 14 residues. CDR3 residues: CASSQPPGFDEQFF. The CDR3 nucleotides read TGTGCCAGCTCCCAACCCCCTGGTTTTGATGAGCAGTTCTTC.

The CDR3 sequence is CASSPEQGGYGYTF. CDR3 DNA sequence: TGTGCCAGCAGCCCCGAACAGGGAGGCTATGGCTACACCTTC. This chain joins TRBV7-9 and TRBJ1-2, with D possibly matching TRBD1 (6 bases). Trimming removed 5 bases from V and 4 bases from J, with 14 bases in between. The CDR3 runs 14 residues. Germline V gene sequence: CDR1 SEHNR, CDR2 FQNEAQ (reference sequence).

This sequence joins TRBV27 and TRBJ2-1; D is possibly TRBD1 or TRBD2 (6 bases each). Germline values: CDR1 MNHEY, CDR2 SMNVEV (reference sequence). The ends were cut back, 2 bases at V and 8 bases at J, with 7 bases in the middle. The CDR3 spans 12 residues. The CDR3 loop is CASSLRGDEQFF. In DNA, the CDR3 is TGTGCCAGCAGTTTAAGGGGGGATGAGCAGTTCTTC.

On this clone: Other DNA sequences in the sample encode the same CDR3. V gene TRBV30 combines with J gene TRBJ2-3; maybe TRBD1 (5 bases). Germline values: CDR1 GTSNPN, CDR2 SVGIG (reference sequence). The V end was cut by 0 bases, the J end by 4 bases, with 11 bases between. The CDR3 has 14 residues. This CDR3 is CAWSVAGRADTQYF. DNA for the CDR3: TGTGCCTGGAGTGTGGCAGGGCGTGCAGATACGCAGTATTTT. The whole variable domain, remainder taken from reference TRBV30 and TRBJ2-3, is SQTIHQWPATLVQPVGSPLSLECTVEGTSNPNLYWYRQAAGRGLQLLFYSVGIGQISSEVPQNLSASRPQDRQFILSSKKLLLSDSGFYLCAWSVAGRADTQYFGPGTRLTVL.

J is TRBJ2-7 and V is TRBV6-4; D call uncertain. The germline V gene encodes CDR1 MRHNA and CDR2 SNTAGT. V was trimmed by 0 bases and J by 9 bases, leaving 15 bases between them. This CDR3 is built from 14 residues. DNA of the CDR3: TGTGCCAGCAGTGACTCAAACTGGCCGTGGCTGCAGTACTTC. Translation gives CASSDSNWPWLQYF.